These 26 T cell receptor beta chains came from one sample sequenced in a study of blood T cell repertoires in COVID-19. TCRdb's copy holds only in-frame clones and misses some; the assay was immunoSEQ multiplex PCR. This table has about 160,000 clones, roughly 80% appearing once. Sequences were obtained from PBMCs or T cells enriched from blood (not recorded which). The receptor source for this set is a woman aged 60-75 years who had recovered from COVID-19.

The chain carries TRBV7-9 and TRBJ2-1; possible D gene TRBD2, 5 bases. The CDR3 loop spans 14 amino acids. Germline V gene data show CDR1 as SEHNR and CDR2 as FQNEAQ (reference sequence). V lost 4 bases to trimming and J lost 7 bases, with 14 bases between them. The CDR3 sequence is CASSSPGLANEQFF. CDR3 sequence (DNA): TGTGCCAGCAGCTCTCCCGGTTTAGCGAATGAGCAGTTCTTC.

This clone was recorded once. The V call is TRBV19, the J call TRBJ1-1; TRBD1 aligns across 11 bases. Trimming removed 10 bases from V and 10 bases from J; junction bases left unmatched: 2. The CDR3 runs 10 residues. Germline V lookup: CDR1 LNHDA, CDR2 SQIVND (reference sequence). The DNA of the CDR3 is TGTGCCACCGGGACAGGGGGAGCTTTCTTT. Translated: CATGTGGAFF.

The chain links TRBV6-5 to TRBJ1-1, with D unresolved. The CDR3 has 13 residues. Germline V lookup: CDR1 MNHEY, CDR2 SVGAGI. V lost 3 bases and J 3 bases, leaving 8 bases between the germline ends. CDR3 protein: CASSYEVDTEAFF. The CDR3 coding sequence is TGTGCCAGCAGTTATGAGGTAGACACTGAAGCTTTCTTT.

V gene TRBV30 combines with J gene TRBJ1-4, with D tentatively TRBD1 (6 bases). CDR3 length: 17 residues. V was trimmed by 1 base and J by 2 bases, leaving 17 bases between them. Germline-derived CDR1 and CDR2 are GTSNPN and SVGIG (reference sequence). The CDR3 DNA follows: TGTGCCTGGAGTGCCGGAGCACAGGGTCGCACTAATGAAAAACTGTTTTTT. This codes for CAWSAGAQGRTNEKLFF.

This clone appeared a few times. The rearrangement joins TRBV15 to TRBJ1-3; possible D gene TRBD1, 5 bases. The germline V and J ends were trimmed by 0 bases and 2 bases, with 5 bases remaining between them. The CDR3 extends over 14 amino acids. The V gene's germline CDR1 is LNHNV and CDR2 YYDKDF (reference sequence). In DNA form, the CDR3 reads TGTGCCACCAGCAGAGACAGGGCTGGAAACACCATATATTTT. This sequence encodes CATSRDRAGNTIYF.

The chain links TRBV3-1 (or the pseudogene TRBV3-2) to TRBJ2-1; TRBD2 matches 10 bases. Trimming at V came to 0 bases and at J to 7 bases, leaving 15 bases not matched to a gene. The CDR3 is 19 residues long. Germline CDR1 LGHDT, CDR2 YNNKEL (reference sequence). CDR3: CASSQDSLLAGASSNEQFF. In DNA form, the CDR3 reads TGTGCCAGCAGCCAAGATTCACTCCTAGCGGGGGCCTCGTCGAATGAGCAGTTCTTC.

For the CDR3, the DNA is TGTGCCAGCAGGGCCCTAGCGGGGGGATCATACGAGCAGTACTTC. This sequence encodes CASRALAGGSYEQYF. V is TRBV6-5 and J is TRBJ2-7, with 11 bases fitting TRBD2. CDR3 length: 15 amino acids. Germline V gene sequence: CDR1 MNHEY, CDR2 SVGAGI. Trimming cost V 6 bases and J 4 bases; bases outside gene matches: 8.

The rearrangement uses TRBV19 and TRBJ2-1, with D possibly being TRBD2 (6 bases). CDR3 size: 15 residues. The germline gives CDR1 LNHDA, CDR2 SQIVND (reference sequence). Deletions cut 5 bases from V and 4 bases from J, with 15 bases between. CDR3 amino acids: CASSPLAYTYNEQFF. CDR3 DNA: TGTGCCAGTAGTCCTCTAGCGTACACATACAATGAGCAGTTCTTC.

The chain links TRBV29-1 to TRBJ1-1; 7 nucleotides line up with TRBD1. The CDR3 sequence is 12 residues long. CDR1 and CDR2 (germline): SQVTM, ANQGSEA. The junction had 5 bases not matched to a gene; V was cut back by 2 bases and J by 8 bases. CDR3 amino acids: CSVEIVGQEAFF. In DNA form, the CDR3 reads TGCAGCGTTGAAATAGTGGGACAGGAAGCTTTCTTT.

The rearrangement uses TRBV5-1 and TRBJ2-5; tentatively, D is TRBD1 (5 bases). CDR3 length: 14 residues. CDR1 is SGHRS, CDR2 YFSETQ, per germline. Trimming pared 0 bases from V and 5 bases from J, leaving 11 bases between. CDR3 nucleotides: TGCGCCAGCAGCTTGGGCAGGGAACGGGAGACCCAGTACTTC. Its protein is CASSLGRERETQYF.

The chain carries TRBV3-1 (or the pseudogene TRBV3-2) and TRBJ2-1, with D maybe TRBD2 (5 bases). The V end lost 2 bases, the J end lost 6 bases, and 20 bases lay between the germline ends. Per the germline V gene, CDR1 is LGHDT and CDR2 is YNNKEL (reference sequence). The CDR3 is 17 amino acids. CDR3 in amino acids: CASSQSGGRSLANEQFF. The DNA for the CDR3 is TGTGCCAGCAGCCAAAGCGGCGGGCGATCTCTGGCCAATGAGCAGTTCTTC.

This chain uses TRBV5-8 with TRBJ1-3, with 8 bases aligning to TRBD1. V trimming: 4 bases; J trimming: 1 base; junction bases outside the gene matches: 4. CDR3 length: 15 residues. Looked up from germline, CDR1 is SGHTS and CDR2 is YDEGEE. CDR3: CASSPNRGSGNTIYF. CDR3 DNA sequence: TGTGCCAGCAGCCCAAACAGGGGGTCTGGAAACACCATATATTTT.

V gene TRBV7-2 combines with J gene TRBJ1-5; 8 nucleotides agree with TRBD1. CDR3 length: 15 amino acids. Germline V CDR1 and CDR2: SGHTA, FQGNSA. V lost 2 bases, J lost 3 bases, and 3 bases stayed unmatched. CDR3 residues: CASSLYRGDNQPQHF. The DNA for the CDR3 is TGTGCCAGCAGCTTATACAGGGGGGACAATCAGCCCCAGCATTTT.

V gene TRBV6-5 combines with J gene TRBJ1-1; D not resolved. Trimming took off 1 base at V and 3 bases at J, with 6 bases between the two ends. Germline CDR1 is MNHEY and CDR2 is SVGAGI. CDR3 length: 13 amino acids. The chain's CDR3 is CASSYFRDTEAFF. CDR3 sequence (DNA): TGTGCCAGCAGTTACTTCCGGGACACTGAAGCTTTCTTT.

The genes are TRBV11-2 and TRBJ1-1; D might be TRBD1 (5 bases). CDR1 and CDR2 (germline): SGHAT, FQNNGV. V gave up 2 bases and J gave up 3 bases, with 7 bases separating them. The CDR3 has 13 residues. CDR3 in DNA: TGTGCCAGCAGCTTACAGGGTTACACTGAAGCTTTCTTT. It encodes CASSLQGYTEAFF.

CDR3 loop: CASSPDSAETQYF. The CDR3 coding sequence is TGTGCCAGCAGCCCCGACAGTGCGGAGACCCAGTACTTC. The chain uses TRBV5-6 and TRBJ2-5; D may be TRBD1 (5 bases). The germline CDR1 and CDR2 sequences are SGHDT and YYEEEE. The CDR3 contains 13 residues. V was shortened by 4 bases and J by 5 bases, with 12 bases between the two germline ends.

A word on this clone: Other DNA sequences in this specimen translate into the identical CDR3. The chain joins TRBV30 to TRBJ2-7, with 8 nucleotides matching TRBD1. Germline V gene lookup returns CDR1 GTSNPN and CDR2 SVGIG (reference sequence). The CDR3 totals 12 residues. V lost 1 base, J lost 4 bases, and 0 bases stayed unmatched. The CDR3 region has the DNA TGTGCCTGGAGTGGACAGGGGTACGAGCAGTACTTC. Translated: CAWSGQGYEQYF.

This chain uses TRBV10-3 with TRBJ1-5; D is unresolved. Trimming took off 10 bases at V and 3 bases at J, with 13 bases between the two ends. This CDR3 is built from 13 residues. Germline values: CDR1 ENHRY, CDR2 SYGVKD. The CDR3 coding sequence is TGTGCCAGCCACCGGGAGACCAATCAGCCCCAGCATTTT. It is translated as CASHRETNQPQHF.

A single count supports this clone. J is TRBJ1-3 and V is TRBV12-3 or TRBV12-4; possible D gene TRBD1, 6 bases. The CDR3 totals 13 residues. Trimming removed 4 bases at V and 3 bases at J, with 7 bases between. The CDR3 is CASSYRVGNTIYF. Written as DNA, the CDR3 is TGTGCCAGCAGTTACAGGGTTGGAAACACCATATATTTT.

This clone was seen more than once but under ten times. This chain uses TRBV5-1 with TRBJ2-6; TRBD1 matches at 9 bases. Germline CDR1 is SGHRS and CDR2 is YFSETQ. CDR3 size: 18 residues. V was clipped by 7 bases and J by 1 base; unmatched bases: 12. As DNA, the CDR3 is TGCGCCAGCGCCACAGGGACAGGGCGACCGTCTGGGGCCAACGTCCTGACTTTC. This gives the protein CASATGTGRPSGANVLTF.

V and J are TRBV6-5 and TRBJ1-1; no reliable D call. Looked up from germline, CDR1 is MNHEY and CDR2 is SVGAGI. The V and J ends lost 2 bases and 1 base respectively, with 8 bases between them. The CDR3 totals 14 residues. DNA for the CDR3: TGTGCCAGCAGTTACAAGAGACAGAACACTGAAGCTTTCTTT. Translated: CASSYKRQNTEAFF.

The chain recombines TRBV5-6 with TRBJ1-1, with D perhaps matching TRBD1 (5 bases). Between the trimmed V and J ends, which lost 4 bases and 3 bases, there was a span of 10 bases. The CDR3 extends over 13 amino acids. Germline lookup yields CDR1 SGHDT and CDR2 YYEEEE. The CDR3: CASSRRVDTEAFF. The CDR3 bases are TGTGCCAGCAGCCGCAGGGTGGACACTGAAGCTTTCTTT. Full variable domain (rest looked up from reference TRBV5-6 and TRBJ1-1): DAGVTQSPTHLIKTRGQQVTLRCSPKSGHDTVSWYQQALGQGPQFIFQYYEEEERQRGNFPDRFSGHQFPNYSSELNVNALLLGDSALYLCASSRRVDTEAFFGQGTRLTVV.

This chain connects TRBV6-5 to TRBJ1-2; D is undetermined. From germline, CDR1 is MNHEY and CDR2 SVGAGI. Trimming took off 0 bases at V and 3 bases at J, with 8 bases between the two ends. There are 14 residues in the CDR3. The CDR3 DNA is TGTGCCAGCAGTTACTCGAATCCAGACTATGGCTACACCTTC. Its protein is CASSYSNPDYGYTF.

This chain uses TRBV1 with TRBJ2-5; the table's D call TRBD2 went unverified against the DNA. TRBV1 is recorded as a pseudogene. The CDR3 covers 15 residues. CDR3 in DNA: TGCACCAGCAGCCAAGAACTAGCGGGGGGGAGGTCCCAGTACTTC. Translated, it gives CTSSQELAGGRSQYF.

V and J are TRBV11-2 and TRBJ1-1; 11 bases align to TRBD1. The CDR3 extends over 15 amino acids. Trimming cost V 3 bases and J 5 bases; bases outside gene matches: 5. The germline V gene has CDR1 SGHAT and CDR2 FQNNGV. For the CDR3, the DNA is TGTGCCAGCAGCTTGGGGACAGGGGGGAGAACTGAAGCTTTCTTT. It specifies CASSLGTGGRTEAFF.

The chain is built from TRBV9 and TRBJ1-1; D uncertain. Trimming removed 0 bases at V and 2 bases at J, with 8 bases between. Germline CDR1 reads SGDLS; CDR2 reads YYNGEE. The CDR3 spans 14 residues. The CDR3 sequence is CASSVGSDNTEAFF. The CDR3 nucleotides read TGTGCCAGCAGCGTAGGCTCAGATAACACTGAAGCTTTCTTT. Full variable domain (outside the CDR3, taken from reference TRBV9 and TRBJ1-1): DSGVTQTPKHLITATGQRVTLRCSPRSGDLSVYWYQQSLDQGLQFLIQYYNGEERAKGNILERFSAQQFPDLHSELNLSSLELGDSALYFCASSVGSDNTEAFFGQGTRLTVV.